The sequence of this TCR beta chain was determined in a study of beta chain features in type 1 diabetes. Overall study: Cell yields, gender and age were comparable in patients and healthy donors.

The CDR3 totals 14 residues. Germline CDR1 and CDR2: SGHNT and YYREEE (reference sequence). Trimming took 0 bases from V and 6 from J; bases not matched to a gene: 4. The whole isolated RNA underwent reverse transcription, so sequencing captured expressed TCRB transcripts. TCRdb keeps only in-frame clones here, not all; method: immunoSEQ multiplex PCR. Found here are around 150,000 clones, 8% to 9.5% of them singletons; the top ten hold approximately 0.54%. As regards this clone: Its antigen is undetermined.

Findings and limits, study-wide: Researchers report that Type 1 diabetes patients had moderately but significantly shorter TCRB CDR3s across all four CD4+ subsets. A greater similarity of naive, central memory and Treg TCRB repertoires was seen among patients than among healthy donors.

This sequence joins TRBV5-4 and TRBJ2-5; 8 bases align to TRBD2. Sequencing was performed on central memory CD4+ T cells from blood. This receptor was identified in a woman aged 18-29 years with type 1 diabetes. CDR3 in amino acids: CASSLAAGGKTQYF. In DNA form, the CDR3 reads TGTGCCAGCAGCTTGGCCGCGGGGGGCAAGACCCAGTACTTC. Complete variable domain (other parts from reference TRBV5-4 and TRBJ2-5): ETGVTQSPTHLIKTRGQQVTLRCSSQSGHNTVSWYQQALGQGPQFIFQYYREEENGRGNFPPRFSGLQFPNYSSELNVNALELDDSALYLCASSLAAGGKTQYFGPGTRLLVL.